This T cell receptor (beta chain) is drawn from a study of PD-L1 blockade in urothelial cancer. Study as a whole: In terms of prior chemotherapy, patients had received 0 to 3 regimens.

This clone appeared a single time. Every PCR was spiked with synthetic TCR analog templates. The protocol was immunoSEQ multiplex PCR, while the TCRdb copy is restricted to in-frame clones and leaves out a portion. The repertoire includes about 110,000 clones, approximately 85% of them detected once, and 2% to 3% sits in the top ten. This CDR3 has 16 amino acids. V gave up 0 bases and J gave up 1 base, with 13 bases separating them. Germline CDR1 is MNHEY and CDR2 is SVGAGI. The TCR sequence derives from a man between 50 and 59 years old with urothelial cancer. V gene TRBV6-5 combines with J gene TRBJ2-7; D might be TRBD1 (6 bases). The source material was PBMCs, sampled around atezolizumab (anti-PD-L1) treatment. CDR3 nucleotide sequence: TGTGCCAGCAGTTACTCGAATCGGCAGGGGTCCTACGAGCAGTACTTC. This codes for CASSYSNRQGSYEQYF.